The T cell receptor (beta chain) described here comes from a study of blood T cell repertoires in COVID-19. On the study more broadly: Spain, Italy and the United States supplied samples that represented acute and convalescent COVID-19. PBMCs, B-cell-depleted T cells, or T cells provided the cDNA or gDNA that made up the material.

CDR3 length: 14 residues. CDR1 SQVTM and CDR2 ANQGSEA come from the germline V gene. Trimming removed 5 bases at V and 5 bases at J, with 15 bases between. Measured with immunoSEQ multiplex PCR; TCRdb has only the in-frame clones, and not every one. The sample includes 70,000 to 100,000 clones, about 71% of them seen just once. A few counts support this clone. The chain carries TRBV29-1 and TRBJ2-2, with D possibly matching TRBD2 (6 bases). The sample consisted of peripheral blood. The clonotype comes from a woman aged 60-75 years in a cohort sampled during active or convalescent COVID-19. CDR3 sequence: CSVSKGLTTGELFF. CDR3 sequence (DNA): TGCAGCGTTTCAAAGGGACTCACAACCGGGGAGCTGTTTTTT.